This TCR beta chain comes out of a study of technical replicates of blood from a handful of donors (dated by TCRdb to the late 2010s). Library generation was performed with the immunoSEQ multiplex PCR assay. The immuneACCESS repertoire file appears here via TCRdb, limited to in-frame rearrangements. These files lack a portion of the clones; in checked studies, under half of the deficit traces to unresolved V genes, and the cause of the others is not known. For this sample there are about 49,000 clones; 90% to 95% appear just once. Approximately 4% of the sample goes to the ten largest clones. A note on this clone: It lacks a known antigen. Base qualities are not provided; no much larger clone lies one nucleotide away.

CDR1 and CDR2, per the germline V gene (reference sequence), are SEHNR and FQNEAQ. The CDR3 runs 14 amino acids, cysteine and phenylalanine included. This entry keeps only the CDR3 DNA: 42 bases, framed from base 1. Here V drops 1 base and J drops 5 bases, and the junction holds 3 bases not matched to any gene. This chain joins TRBV7-9 to TRBJ2-7; the junction holds 9 bases that match TRBD2. The receptor comes from a human donor in good health. Some clones in this sample may be carry-over from other donors' samples. Input material: PBMCs. For the CDR3, the sequence is CASSLGGGEDEQYF. At the DNA level, the sequence is TGTGCCAGCAGCTTAGGCGGGGGGGAGGACGAGCAGTACTTC.